The text below deals with one TCR beta chain. The antigen this receptor binds is unknown. No base quality values were provided; no much bigger clone lies one nucleotide off. The cohort comprised around 690 healthy bone marrow donors. At the time of sampling, every cohort member was nominally healthy, though immune exposures that went unrecorded were likely present. The donor tested CMV seronegative and was one of the 352 seronegative cohort members. Each donor provided a peripheral blood sample, and peripheral blood mononuclear cells were used for TCR beta sequencing. The Qiagen DNeasy Blood Extraction Kit was used to extract genomic DNA from the blood cell samples. Receptors were amplified or captured by the immunoSEQ multiplex PCR assay. For the multiplex PCR, a mixture combining 60 forward primers for TCR Vbeta segments and 13 reverse primers for TCR Jbeta segments was used. A multiplex PCR assay on genomic DNA amplified the CDR3 region of rearranged TCR beta genes. Amplified TCR beta libraries were sequenced as 87-base-pair reads on the Illumina HiSeq System. As for the authors' bioinformatics: In a later analysis, approximately 74 million unique TCR beta chains were counted across the approximately 640 repertoires, and around 10 million of these chains were shared by at least two donors. Raw reads were error-corrected and collapsed into unique sequences with a nearest-neighbor algorithm that merged closely related sequences to remove PCR and sequencing errors. To assign V, D and J gene segments, CDR3 sequences were aligned to IMGT reference sequences. For a sequence to be retained, at least a six-nucleotide match to both a V gene segment and a J gene segment was required. A rearrangement counted as productive if the CDR3 had no stop codons and remained in frame with V and J, and every other rearrangement counted as non-productive. CDR3 was defined according to IMGT convention as the region running from the second conserved V-encoded cysteine to the conserved J-encoded phenylalanine. Sequences without an unambiguous match to a single V gene segment were excluded from the earlier analysis of about 640 of the donors. In an earlier analysis of 587 of the donors, V segments were called functional above 56.7% productive rearrangements and were called segregating when the between-donor standard deviation exceeded 5%. A statistical classification framework was built for diagnosing cytomegalovirus status from the catalog of TCR beta chain sequences. V and J gene assignment, in a later analysis, came from comparing TCR nucleotide sequences with IMGT/GENE-DB human TR gene sequences. The TCRdist pipeline was used in a later analysis to assign CDR3 sequences and most-parsimonious VDJ recombination scenarios. In a later analysis, each TCR beta chain was defined by its CDR3 amino acid sequence together with its V-gene family, and reads lacking a unique V-gene family were excluded. A later analysis removed 550 to 700 highly shared, low-generation-probability nucleotide sequences to deal with suspected cross-contamination and a sequencing artifact. A later analysis calculated a clonal expansion index for each public chain from normalized within-repertoire ranks of inferred template counts. A later analysis computed generation probabilities with a VDJ recombination model fitted to out-of-frame rearrangements, and checked the results against IGoR. In a later analysis, hypergeometric tests were used to score TCR-TCR, TCR-HLA and TCR-CMV co-occurrence, with a repertoire-size bias correction applied to TCR pairs. False discovery rates were estimated in a later analysis by permuting HLA or CMV assignments 20 times. A later analysis grouped co-occurring TCRs with DBSCAN, adding TCRdist sequence similarity when clustering within HLA-allele-positive subsets. Repertoires with fewer than 30,000 or more than 120,000 public chains were left out of co-occurrence clustering, as were several repertoires with anomalous nucleotide sharing. TCRdb retrieved this table from immuneACCESS and kept in-frame rearrangements only. Not all clones are present; in checked studies, unresolved V genes account for under half, and no reason is known for the remainder. The V and J calls and clone size come from that table; D and trimming were worked out from the DNA. This sample lists about 93,000 clones; roughly 72% were detected once. Around 0.53% of the sample is in the top ten clones.

For this chain, trimming is 3 bases at the V end and 0 bases at the J end, and the number of junction bases without a gene match is 2. The germline V gene supplies CDR1 SGHVS and CDR2 FNYEAQ. Taken from cysteine to phenylalanine, the CDR3 has 18 residues. Here the CDR3 DNA is all that survives: 54 bases in frame from base 1. This specimen belongs to a study of cytomegalovirus exposure and HLA in healthy donors listed by TCRdb under 2017. General notes on the study: An earlier analysis of a few hundred of the donors reported about 260 Gb of sequence data and around 100 million unique TCR beta sequences obtained from 150 million to 200 million T cells. In the later analysis, no new phenotypic data were used to find candidate immune exposures; instead, reliance was placed on TCR beta sequences and their occurrence across donors. Among about 390 genotyped donors of the cohort, an average of about 240,000 unique TCR beta nucleotide sequences were sequenced per donor, roughly a sixth of them non-productive. High-throughput TCR immunosequencing, statistical association of individual TCRs with disease status, and machine learning were combined to predict cytomegalovirus infection status. The study was designed to test whether signatures of past pathogen exposure could be identified by cataloging public T cell receptors. In an earlier analysis of around 540 of the donors, high-throughput TCR beta sequencing was used to judge whether each TCR beta V gene segment behaved as functional or pseudogenic. The number of donors typed differed by locus, with roughly 629-640 for A, B, C, DRB1 and DQB1, 522 for DQA1, about 610 for DPA1, and some 470 for DPB1. Every repertoire in the discovery cohort had been generated on one and the same sequencing platform. In addition to the first cohort of around 670 subjects, a separate validation cohort of approximately 130 different subjects was used. Genome-wide SNP genotypes for about three fifths of the roughly 700 donors were used in a later genetic analysis, which treated that subset as a discovery cohort. Of the 398 genotyped donors, roughly 85% fell in the genetic ancestry cluster associated with self-reported Caucasian donors. An early release that covered roughly 600 HLA-typed donors contained 300 to 350 gigabases of sequencing data and 85 million to 100 million unique TCR sequences. HLA typing covered class I and class II loci at four-digit resolution. Alongside the repertoire data, information on donor age, sex, ethnicity and CMV serostatus was compiled. A later analysis re-examined previously published TCR beta repertoires from 610 or so donors and added high-resolution HLA genotyping to investigate patterns of TCR occurrence. Because of strong linkage in the cohort, roughly five DR-DQ haplotypes were treated as single units for association and clustering. Using immunosequencing, the study profiled T cell repertoires from 500 to 800 subjects and related those repertoires to cytomegalovirus serostatus.

General study outcomes and caveats: Presence/absence analyses assumed roughly uniform sequencing depth across donors, an assumption that may not hold. A later genetic analysis reported fewer N-insertions in productive TCRs among donors in an Asian-associated ancestry cluster than the roughly 700-donor mean. A further reported finding was that TCR beta sequences accurately predicted the HLA-A and HLA-B alleles for most subjects in the first cohort. The 87-base-pair reads could not distinguish some IMGT-functional V segments, including TRBV6-2 and TRBV6-3, so those segments were excluded. Most TCR sequences were observed very rarely across donors, whereas some public TCRs were present in many individuals. Most CMV-associated TCR beta chains appeared to be HLA-restricted in a later analysis, and the HLA associations seemed to be driven largely by CMV exposure. A later analysis found that HLA-associated TCR beta chains were more clonally expanded and had lower generation probabilities than equally common non-associated chains. In a later analysis, around 17,000 TCR beta sequences were associated with specific HLA alleles at a false discovery rate of 0.05. Because counts were too low, seventeen rarely observed V segments, including chromosome 9 orphons, were excluded from the earlier analysis of some 540 of the donors. A cluster of highly shared sequence variants was judged likely to represent a technical artifact of the sequencing pipeline. Broadly in line with IMGT annotations, most TCR beta V segments showed up in productive rearrangements about 87% or about 30% of the time in an earlier analysis of 587 of the donors. It was suggested by the authors that the approach could potentially be generalized to other disease states and immunological phenotypes. Assigning TCR associations to individual alleles was difficult when HLA alleles, especially DR and DQ, strongly co-occurred. The study gave a list of more than 150 TCR beta chains associated with cytomegalovirus. CMV serostatus was the only immune exposure information available for the cohort. Correlated functional status among segregating V segments might reflect linkage disequilibrium, but an unknown experimental factor could not be ruled out. A few of the identified cytomegalovirus-associated TCR beta chains were confirmed in vitro to be specific for cytomegalovirus antigens. Because some donors lacked HLA typing at each locus, the association tests relied only on the typed subset. In both the original and validation cohorts, the classifier was reported to diagnose cytomegalovirus status with high specificity and sensitivity. A later genetic analysis associated a missense DCLRE1C variant with V-gene and J-gene trimming of TCR beta chains, and an independent cohort replicated the association. A later analysis reported that several top co-occurrence clusters appeared linked to parvovirus B19, influenza, CMV and Epstein-Barr virus. In this cohort, only TCR beta chains were sequenced, and detectable features were limited by the absence of alpha or paired-chain data. According to a later analysis, TCR association rates differed among HLA loci, with DRB1 alleles showing the most associated TCRs and HLA-C alleles showing the fewest.

The chain links TRBV7-6 with TRBJ2-2; 15 central bases correspond to TRBD2. Sequenced material: PBMCs. This TCR was recovered from a man aged 30 to 45 in good health and CMV-seronegative. The nucleotide sequence reads TGTGCCAGCAGCTTCGGGACTAGCGGGAGGTCGAACACCGGGGAGCTGTTTTTT. Protein translation: CASSFGTSGRSNTGELFF.